These T cell receptor beta chains were read from a single sample in a study of Tregs in tolerant kidney transplant recipients. Generated by immunoSEQ multiplex PCR, the TCRdb table keeps only in-frame clones and is missing some. Of 200,000 to 300,000 clones in the sample, roughly 84% were seen once. Source material: CD4+ T cells from blood. The origin of the receptors is a human donor in good health. The CDR3 runs from the conserved cysteine through the conserved F or W. D genes are given only for firm matches. Size values are once, few and many counts, or a class for expanded clones, and some rows have none.

>TRBJ2-5|-|TRBV19|TRBD2
TGTGCCAGTACGAGACTAGCGGGACAAGAGACCCAGTACTTC
CASTRLAGQETQYF
>TRBJ1-2|-|TRBV7-9|TRBD1
TGTGCCAGCAGCTTAGAAACAGGGGGTAACTATGGCTACACCTTC
CASSLETGGNYGYTF
>TRBJ2-5|once|TRBV5-1|TRBD2
TGCGCCAGCAGCTTGAGCGGGGGTCAAGAGACCCAGTACTTC
CASSLSGGQETQYF
>TRBJ2-5|few|TRBV5-4|-
TGTGCCAGCAGCTTCGGCTGGGACCAAGAGACCCAGTACTTC
CASSFGWDQETQYF
>TRBJ2-3|-|TRBV7-9|TRBD2
TGTGCCAGCAGCCCTCCCAGACTAGCGGGAGTAGGACCCAATACGCAGTATTTT
CASSPPRLAGVGPNTQYF
>TRBJ2-3|-|TRBV14|TRBD1
TGTGCCAGCAGCAAGACAGGGAATGTGGGCACAGATACGCAGTATTTT
CASSKTGNVGTDTQYF
>TRBJ2-6|-|TRBV5-1|-
TGCGCCAGCAGCTTGGGGACCTCTGGGGCCAACGTCCTGACTTTC
CASSLGTSGANVLTF
>TRBJ1-1|-|TRBV9|TRBD1
TGTGCCAGCAGCGTAGGGGGACAGCCCATGAACACTGAAGCTTTCTTT
CASSVGGQPMNTEAFF
>TRBJ2-3|-|TRBV30|TRBD2
TGTGCCTGGAGTGTAAGGGGACTAGCGATAGATACGCAGTATTTT
CAWSVRGLAIDTQYF
>TRBJ2-2|-|TRBV9|TRBD2
TGTGCCAGCAGCGTAGCTAGCGGGATGAACACCGGGGAGCTGTTTTTT
CASSVASGMNTGELFF
>TRBJ1-1|-|TRBV4-1|TRBD1
TGCGCCAGCAGCACACCGGGCGGACAGGGGCCGAACACTGAAGCTTTCTTT
CASSTPGGQGPNTEAFF
>TRBJ2-2|-|TRBV5-1|-
TGCGCCAGCAGCTTGTCCGACAGAGACACCGGGGAGCTGTTTTTT
CASSLSDRDTGELFF
>TRBJ1-5|-|TRBV2|-
TGTGCCAGCAGTGAAGTGGGTTATTTTGATAGCAATCAGCCCCAGCATTTT
CASSEVGYFDSNQPQHF
>TRBJ1-2|-|TRBV19|-
TGTGCCAGTTGTCACTTACCCTATGGCTACACCTTC
CASCHLPYGYTF
>TRBJ2-2|-|TRBV9|TRBD2
TGTGCCAGCAGCGCCTCTTTACTAGCGGGGCAGTCACTAGAGCTGTTTTTT
CASSASLLAGQSLELFF
>TRBJ1-2|-|TRBV5-1|-
TGCGCCAGCAGCTTAGGATATGAGAATGGCTACACCTTC
CASSLGYENGYTF
>TRBJ1-1|-|TRBV5-1|TRBD1
TGCGCCAGCAGCTACACAGGGGCGAACACTGAAGCTTTCTTT
CASSYTGANTEAFF
>TRBJ2-7|-|TRBV19|-
TGTGCCAGTAGGGATACCGGGACTCTCGAGCAGTACTTC
CASRDTGTLEQYF
>TRBJ1-1|-|TRBV7-9|-
TGTGCCAGCAGCCCCATGACGCAGAACACTGAAGCTTTCTTT
CASSPMTQNTEAFF
>TRBJ2-1|-|TRBV2|TRBD1
TGTGCCAGCAGTGAGGACAGGGGGCTTAATGAGCAGTTCTTC
CASSEDRGLNEQFF
>TRBJ2-7|-|TRBV6-6|-
TGTGCCAGCAGCGTCCACCGGGGTCCTGGCGAGCAGTACTTC
CASSVHRGPGEQYF
>TRBJ2-3|-|TRBV2|-
TGTGCCAGCGGCCCACCCATGCTTCTCGGTACGCAGTATTTT
CASGPPMLLGTQYF
>TRBJ2-7|few|TRBV6-4|-
TGTGCCAGCCCCCACGGTCGGGAACCCTACGAGCAGTACTTC
CASPHGREPYEQYF
>TRBJ1-2|-|TRBV5-1|-
TGCGCCAGCAGCCTTGGCCAAGGAGTCATGTCGAATGGCTACACCTTC
CASSLGQGVMSNGYTF
>TRBJ1-1|-|TRBV30|-
TGTGCCGCGGGGGGGCGGGCTGAAGCTTTCTTT
CAAGGRAEAFF
>TRBJ2-3|-|TRBV5-1|TRBD1
TGCGCCAGCAGCTTCCCGAGGGGGACAGAACCCACAGATACGCAGTATTTT
CASSFPRGTEPTDTQYF
>TRBJ1-1|once|TRBV5-5|-
TGTGCCAGCAGCTTCTGGGGCACTGAAGCTTTCTTT
CASSFWGTEAFF
>TRBJ2-7|-|TRBV2|TRBD1
TGTGCCAGCAGTAGGGACAGGGGGGACTACGAGCAGTACTTC
CASSRDRGDYEQYF